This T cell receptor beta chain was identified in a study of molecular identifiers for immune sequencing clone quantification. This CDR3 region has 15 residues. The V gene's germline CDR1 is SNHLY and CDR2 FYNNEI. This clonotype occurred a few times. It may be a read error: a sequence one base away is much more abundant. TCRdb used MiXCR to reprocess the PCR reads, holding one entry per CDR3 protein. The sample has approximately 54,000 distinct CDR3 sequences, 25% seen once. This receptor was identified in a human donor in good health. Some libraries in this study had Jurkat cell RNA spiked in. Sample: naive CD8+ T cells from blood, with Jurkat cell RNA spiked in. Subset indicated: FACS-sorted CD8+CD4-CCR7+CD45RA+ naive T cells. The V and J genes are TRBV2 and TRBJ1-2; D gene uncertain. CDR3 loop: CASSEARLGRYGYAF. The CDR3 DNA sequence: TGTGCCAGCAGTGAAGCGCGGTTAGGACGCTATGGCTACGCCTTC. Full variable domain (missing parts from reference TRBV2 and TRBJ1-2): EPEVTQTPSHQVTQMGQEVILRCVPISNHLYFYWYRQILGQKVEFLVSFYNNEISEKSEIFDDQFSVERPDGSNFTLKIRSTKLEDSAMYFCASSEARLGRYGYAFGSGTRLTVV.